The rows below give T cell receptor beta chains drawn from one sample of a study of graft-versus-host responses after intestinal transplantation. Profiled with immunoSEQ multiplex PCR; TCRdb holds only in-frame clones, not every one. The table has about 120,000 clones, 95% seen once. No antigens are known for them. Material: unstimulated CD8+ T cells sorted from spleen or lymph node cells, obtained before intestinal transplant. The receptors here all came from a human donor who received an intestinal transplant. Each CDR3 is given with its conserved first and last residue. The D gene is left open where the match is weak. The listing skips clone size in some rows; elsewhere it reads once, few, many or a size class.

j_gene: TRBJ2-5; v_gene: TRBV9; d_gene: NA; abundance: NA; CDR3aa: CASSDHQETQYF; CDR3nt: TGTGCCAGCAGCGATCACCAAGAGACCCAGTACTTC
j_gene: TRBJ2-3; v_gene: TRBV4-1; d_gene: NA; abundance: NA; CDR3aa: CASSPDSSTDTQYF; CDR3nt: TGCGCCAGCAGCCCCGACAGTAGCACAGATACGCAGTATTTT
j_gene: TRBJ2-7; v_gene: TRBV11-3; d_gene: NA; abundance: NA; CDR3aa: CASSPGHRPYEQYF; CDR3nt: TGTGCCAGCAGCCCGGGACACCGCCCCTACGAGCAGTACTTC
j_gene: TRBJ2-7; v_gene: TRBV9; d_gene: TRBD2; abundance: NA; CDR3aa: CASSVDAGGSYEQYF; CDR3nt: TGTGCCAGCAGCGTAGATGCGGGAGGGAGCTACGAGCAGTACTTC
j_gene: TRBJ2-7; v_gene: TRBV11-2; d_gene: TRBD2; abundance: NA; CDR3aa: CASSFPERDSYEQYF; CDR3nt: TGTGCCAGCAGCTTCCCTGAGCGGGACTCCTACGAGCAGTACTTC
j_gene: TRBJ2-7; v_gene: TRBV6-5; d_gene: NA; abundance: NA; CDR3aa: CASSLGASSYEQYF; CDR3nt: TGTGCCAGCAGTTTAGGAGCCAGCTCCTACGAGCAGTACTTC
j_gene: TRBJ1-3; v_gene: TRBV19; d_gene: TRBD1; abundance: NA; CDR3aa: CASSTGQGVSGNTIYF; CDR3nt: TGTGCCAGTAGTACGGGACAGGGCGTCTCTGGAAACACCATATATTTT
j_gene: TRBJ2-2; v_gene: TRBV15; d_gene: TRBD2; abundance: NA; CDR3aa: CATSRDTSGRASYGELFF; CDR3nt: TGTGCCACCAGCAGAGATACTAGCGGGAGGGCTAGTTACGGGGAGCTGTTTTTT
j_gene: TRBJ2-5; v_gene: TRBV20-1; d_gene: NA; abundance: NA; CDR3aa: CSARGEETQYF; CDR3nt: TGCAGTGCTAGAGGGGAGGAGACCCAGTACTTC
j_gene: TRBJ2-7; v_gene: TRBV4-1; d_gene: TRBD1; abundance: NA; CDR3aa: CASNSGGTGGFYEQYF; CDR3nt: TGCGCCAGCAACTCCGGCGGGACAGGGGGTTTCTACGAGCAGTACTTC
j_gene: TRBJ2-7; v_gene: TRBV7-7; d_gene: NA; abundance: NA; CDR3aa: CASSLAVGAEQYF; CDR3nt: TGTGCTAGCAGCTTAGCCGTAGGAGCCGAGCAGTACTTC
j_gene: TRBJ2-4; v_gene: TRBV5-5; d_gene: NA; abundance: NA; CDR3aa: CASHSGPYSNQKTIQYF; CDR3nt: TGTGCCAGCCATTCAGGGCCGTACTCGAACCAGAAGACCATTCAGTACTTC
j_gene: TRBJ2-7; v_gene: TRBV28; d_gene: NA; abundance: NA; CDR3aa: CASSYGSLGEQYF; CDR3nt: TGTGCCAGCAGTTATGGTAGCTTGGGGGAGCAGTACTTC
j_gene: TRBJ2-1; v_gene: TRBV30; d_gene: TRBD2; abundance: NA; CDR3aa: CAWSALAGGNNEQFF; CDR3nt: TGTGCCTGGAGTGCTCTAGCGGGAGGCAACAATGAGCAGTTCTTC
j_gene: TRBJ2-7; v_gene: TRBV28; d_gene: NA; abundance: NA; CDR3aa: CASSLSGYSYEQYF; CDR3nt: TGTGCCAGCAGTTTATCGGGGTACTCCTACGAGCAGTACTTC
j_gene: TRBJ2-5; v_gene: TRBV30; d_gene: TRBD2; abundance: NA; CDR3aa: CAWSVGTSGGETQYF; CDR3nt: TGTGCCTGGAGTGTAGGTACCAGCGGGGGAGAGACCCAGTACTTC
j_gene: TRBJ2-1; v_gene: TRBV5-1; d_gene: NA; abundance: NA; CDR3aa: CASSSKQGPRADEQFF; CDR3nt: TGCGCCAGCAGCTCGAAACAGGGACCTCGGGCGGATGAGCAGTTCTTC
j_gene: TRBJ2-2; v_gene: TRBV9; d_gene: NA; abundance: NA; CDR3aa: CASSVGEAGELFF; CDR3nt: TGTGCCAGCAGCGTGGGGGAGGCCGGGGAGCTGTTTTTT
j_gene: TRBJ2-7; v_gene: TRBV13; d_gene: NA; abundance: NA; CDR3aa: CASSLNGGYEEYF; CDR3nt: TGTGCCAGCAGTCTCAACGGAGGGTACGAGGAGTACTTC
j_gene: TRBJ1-1; v_gene: TRBV29-1; d_gene: NA; abundance: NA; CDR3aa: CSVGGKPNGDTEAFF; CDR3nt: TGCAGCGTTGGGGGCAAGCCCAATGGAGACACTGAAGCTTTCTTT
j_gene: TRBJ1-4; v_gene: TRBV9; d_gene: NA; abundance: NA; CDR3aa: CASSPWTQGAEKLFF; CDR3nt: TGTGCCAGCAGCCCATGGACCCAAGGGGCTGAAAAACTGTTTTTT
j_gene: TRBJ2-3; v_gene: TRBV4-1; d_gene: NA; abundance: NA; CDR3aa: CASSANRDSADTQYF; CDR3nt: TGCGCCAGCAGCGCTAACAGGGATAGCGCAGATACGCAGTATTTT
j_gene: TRBJ1-1; v_gene: TRBV6-5; d_gene: NA; abundance: NA; CDR3aa: CASSYERVNTEAFF; CDR3nt: TGTGCCAGCAGTTACGAAAGGGTGAACACTGAAGCTTTCTTT
j_gene: TRBJ2-7; v_gene: TRBV5-6; d_gene: TRBD1; abundance: NA; CDR3aa: CASTSGQNEQYF; CDR3nt: TGTGCCAGCACCTCGGGACAGAACGAGCAGTACTTC
j_gene: TRBJ2-7; v_gene: TRBV4-1; d_gene: NA; abundance: NA; CDR3aa: CASSQVGVANYEQYF; CDR3nt: TGCGCCAGCAGCCAAGTTGGGGTTGCGAACTACGAGCAGTACTTC
j_gene: TRBJ2-7; v_gene: TRBV10-2; d_gene: TRBD1; abundance: once; CDR3aa: CASSRQGLPAYGGAHYEQYF; CDR3nt: TGCGCCAGCAGTCGACAGGGTTTGCCCGCCTATGGGGGAGCACACTACGAGCAGTACTTC
j_gene: TRBJ2-4; v_gene: TRBV28; d_gene: NA; abundance: NA; CDR3aa: CASSLYREAKNIQYF; CDR3nt: TGTGCCAGCAGTTTATACAGGGAAGCCAAAAACATTCAGTACTTC
j_gene: TRBJ1-2; v_gene: TRBV6-6; d_gene: NA; abundance: NA; CDR3aa: CASSYSTQLYGYTF; CDR3nt: TGTGCCAGCAGTTACTCGACCCAGCTCTATGGCTACACCTTC
j_gene: TRBJ2-7; v_gene: TRBV6-5; d_gene: NA; abundance: NA; CDR3aa: CASSPGEAYEQYF; CDR3nt: TGTGCCAGCAGCCCGGGCGAGGCCTACGAGCAGTACTTC
j_gene: TRBJ1-2; v_gene: TRBV6-5; d_gene: NA; abundance: once; CDR3aa: CASVDSLNYGYTF; CDR3nt: TGTGCCAGCGTCGATTCCCTTAACTATGGCTACACCTTC
j_gene: TRBJ2-7; v_gene: TRBV10-3; d_gene: NA; abundance: NA; CDR3aa: CAIGPPGLMYEQYF; CDR3nt: TGTGCCATCGGGCCACCAGGGTTGATGTACGAGCAGTACTTC
j_gene: TRBJ2-7; v_gene: TRBV28; d_gene: NA; abundance: NA; CDR3aa: CASSLTANYEQYF; CDR3nt: TGTGCCAGCAGTTTAACGGCTAACTACGAGCAGTACTTC
j_gene: TRBJ1-6; v_gene: TRBV10-2; d_gene: TRBD1; abundance: NA; CDR3aa: CASSEVQGARSPLHF; CDR3nt: TGCGCCAGCAGTGAGGTACAGGGGGCGAGATCACCCCTCCACTTT
j_gene: TRBJ1-1; v_gene: TRBV13; d_gene: TRBD1; abundance: NA; CDR3aa: CASTQGGDMNTEAFF; CDR3nt: TGTGCCAGCACCCAGGGGGGAGACATGAACACTGAAGCTTTCTTT
j_gene: TRBJ2-5; v_gene: TRBV9; d_gene: TRBD2; abundance: NA; CDR3aa: CASSEASGRVRKTQYF; CDR3nt: TGTGCCAGCAGCGAGGCTAGCGGGAGAGTTAGAAAGACCCAGTACTTC
j_gene: TRBJ2-7; v_gene: TRBV20-1; d_gene: NA; abundance: NA; CDR3aa: CSVPSSYEQYF; CDR3nt: TGCAGTGTCCCCAGCTCCTACGAGCAGTACTTC
j_gene: TRBJ2-5; v_gene: TRBV25-1; d_gene: NA; abundance: once; CDR3aa: CASSDSGSGQETQYF; CDR3nt: TGTGCCAGCAGTGACTCAGGGTCGGGGCAAGAGACCCAGTACTTC
j_gene: TRBJ2-7; v_gene: TRBV9; d_gene: NA; abundance: NA; CDR3aa: CASSGRENYEQYF; CDR3nt: TGTGCCAGCAGCGGCCGGGAGAACTACGAGCAGTACTTC
j_gene: TRBJ2-7; v_gene: TRBV11-1; d_gene: TRBD1; abundance: NA; CDR3aa: CASSSGGFYEQYF; CDR3nt: TGTGCCAGCAGCTCAGGGGGATTCTACGAGCAGTACTTC
j_gene: TRBJ2-1; v_gene: TRBV23-1; d_gene: TRBD1; abundance: NA; CDR3aa: CASSPAGTGSYNEQFF; CDR3nt: TGCGCCAGCAGCCCCGCCGGGACAGGGTCCTACAATGAGCAGTTCTTC
j_gene: TRBJ2-1; v_gene: TRBV28; d_gene: TRBD1; abundance: NA; CDR3aa: CASSFPRTGNNSYNEQFF; CDR3nt: TGTGCCAGCAGTTTTCCCCGGACAGGCAATAACTCCTACAATGAGCAGTTCTTC
j_gene: TRBJ2-7; v_gene: TRBV10-3; d_gene: TRBD1; abundance: NA; CDR3aa: CAIKETGGSYEQYF; CDR3nt: TGTGCCATCAAGGAGACAGGGGGCTCCTACGAGCAGTACTTC
j_gene: TRBJ2-7; v_gene: TRBV5-6; d_gene: NA; abundance: NA; CDR3aa: CASRDGAYEQYF; CDR3nt: TGTGCCAGCAGGGACGGAGCCTACGAGCAGTACTTC
j_gene: TRBJ1-5; v_gene: TRBV4-3; d_gene: NA; abundance: once; CDR3aa: CASSQERWSQPQHF; CDR3nt: TGCGCCAGCAGCCAAGAGCGCTGGAGTCAGCCCCAGCATTTT
j_gene: TRBJ1-1; v_gene: TRBV19; d_gene: NA; abundance: NA; CDR3aa: CASSIGENTEAFF; CDR3nt: TGTGCCAGTAGTATAGGGGAGAACACTGAAGCTTTCTTT
j_gene: TRBJ2-7; v_gene: TRBV28; d_gene: TRBD1; abundance: NA; CDR3aa: CASSSTGVFDEQYF; CDR3nt: TGTGCCAGCAGTTCGACAGGGGTATTCGACGAGCAGTACTTC
j_gene: TRBJ2-7; v_gene: TRBV30; d_gene: NA; abundance: NA; CDR3aa: CAWSATNLGYEQYF; CDR3nt: TGTGCCTGGAGTGCCACCAACCTCGGATACGAGCAGTACTTC
j_gene: TRBJ1-1; v_gene: TRBV15; d_gene: NA; abundance: NA; CDR3aa: CATSREVLNTEAFF; CDR3nt: TGTGCCACCAGCAGGGAGGTCCTAAACACTGAAGCTTTCTTT
j_gene: TRBJ1-1; v_gene: TRBV11-1; d_gene: NA; abundance: NA; CDR3aa: CASSSGLREEAFF; CDR3nt: TGTGCCAGCAGCAGCGGGCTCCGCGAGGAAGCTTTCTTT
j_gene: TRBJ1-1; v_gene: TRBV6-5; d_gene: NA; abundance: NA; CDR3aa: CASSYLVGGNTEAFF; CDR3nt: TGTGCCAGCAGTTACCTCGTCGGGGGGAACACTGAAGCTTTCTTT
j_gene: TRBJ2-1; v_gene: TRBV11-3; d_gene: NA; abundance: NA; CDR3aa: CASSLERNEQFF; CDR3nt: TGTGCCAGCAGCTTAGAAAGGAATGAGCAGTTCTTC
j_gene: TRBJ2-1; v_gene: TRBV6-5; d_gene: TRBD1; abundance: NA; CDR3aa: CASSYLRTGPYNEQFF; CDR3nt: TGTGCCAGCAGTTACCTGCGGACAGGGCCCTACAATGAGCAGTTCTTC
j_gene: TRBJ2-7; v_gene: TRBV19; d_gene: NA; abundance: once; CDR3aa: CASSPSRDNGYEQYF; CDR3nt: TGTGCCAGTAGTCCGTCCCGGGACAACGGCTACGAGCAGTACTTC